What follows are 15 T cell receptor beta chains derived from one specimen sequenced in a study of cytomegalovirus exposure and HLA in healthy donors. The PCR ran on 60 Vbeta and 13 Jbeta primers. The data were produced by immunoSEQ multiplex PCR, yet TCRdb's version contains in-frame clones alone and is incomplete. The table includes 150,000 or so clones, approximately 73% detected once. The sequenced material came from PBMCs. The receptors originated from a man in his thirties or forties in good health and CMV-seropositive.

The genes are TRBV19 and TRBJ2-7, with a weak D call TRBD2 (6 bases). This CDR3 contains 13 residues. V gave up 7 bases and J gave up 6 bases, with 16 bases separating them. From germline, CDR1 is LNHDA and CDR2 SQIVND (reference sequence). CDR3 sequence reads: CASTHEWGGEQYF. In nucleotides, the CDR3 is TGTGCCAGTACCCATGAATGGGGAGGCGAGCAGTACTTC.

This rearrangement joins TRBV7-6 to TRBJ2-1; D unresolved. Trimming pared 2 bases from V and 6 bases from J, leaving 8 bases between. CDR3 length equals 13 residues. Germline CDR1 and CDR2: SGHVS and FNYEAQ. CDR3 protein: CASSLTEANEQFF. The CDR3 nucleotides are TGTGCCAGCAGCTTAACCGAAGCCAATGAGCAGTTCTTC.

V is TRBV4-1 and J is TRBJ2-2, with unresolved D. Per germline, CDR1 MGHRA and CDR2 YSYEKL. The CDR3 length is 16 residues. Trimming cost V 1 base and J 7 bases, with 16 bases left between them. CDR3: CASSQGGDGFGGELFF. DNA for the CDR3: TGCGCCAGCAGCCAAGGAGGAGATGGATTTGGCGGGGAGCTGTTTTTT.

The chain recombines TRBV5-4 with TRBJ1-5; TRBD1 matches at 7 bases. The CDR3 has 16 residues. Trimming removed 2 bases from V and 3 bases from J; junction bases left unmatched: 8. Per the germline V gene, CDR1 is SGHNT and CDR2 is YYREEE (reference sequence). The DNA for the CDR3 is TGTGCCAGCAGCTTTGGTGGCACAGGGGTCAATCAGCCCCAGCATTTT. Encoded protein: CASSFGGTGVNQPQHF.

The J gene is TRBJ2-3, the V gene TRBV9, with 8 bases lining up with TRBD1. The CDR3 spans 17 residues. Germline lookup yields CDR1 SGDLS and CDR2 YYNGEE. After removal of 0 bases from V and 0 bases from J, the junction contained 6 bases not matched to a gene. CDR3 in DNA: TGTGCCAGCAGCGTAGGACGACAGGGGTTTAGCACAGATACGCAGTATTTT. This translates into CASSVGRQGFSTDTQYF.

This chain uses TRBV5-5 with TRBJ1-4; 7 nucleotides line up with TRBD1. CDR3 length: 14 residues. V dropped 4 bases and J dropped 10; count of bases not matched to a gene: 10. The germline gives CDR1 SGHKS, CDR2 YYEKEE (reference sequence). The CDR3 loop is CASSPGQLEGKLFF. CDR3 DNA sequence: TGTGCCAGCAGCCCGGGACAGCTGGAGGGAAAACTGTTTTTT. The full variable domain, in which reference TRBV5-5 and TRBJ1-4 provide the parts outside the CDR3, is DAGVTQSPTHLIKTRGQQVTLRCSPISGHKSVSWYQQVLGQGPQFIFQYYEKEERGRGNFPDRFSARQFPNYSSELNVNALLLGDSALYLCASSPGQLEGKLFFGSGTQLSVL.

The sample holds one count of this clone. The chain carries TRBV7-9 and TRBJ1-2; D might be TRBD1 (6 bases). The germline CDR1 and CDR2 sequences are SEHNR and FQNEAQ (reference sequence). The V and J ends lost 5 bases and 3 bases respectively, with 16 bases between them. The CDR3 length is 15 residues. As DNA, the CDR3 is TGTGCCAGCAGCCCCCTCGGGGGGCGGCACTATGGCTACACCTTC. It yields the protein CASSPLGGRHYGYTF.

The gene calls are TRBV4-1 and TRBJ2-5, with 8 bases identical to TRBD2. Germline lookup yields CDR1 MGHRA and CDR2 YSYEKL. The V and J ends lost 0 bases and 5 bases, in that order; junction bases with no gene match: 8. CDR3 size: 16 residues. The CDR3 here is CASSQDSAGVSETQYF. In nucleotides, the CDR3 is TGCGCCAGCAGCCAAGATTCAGCGGGAGTATCTGAGACCCAGTACTTC.

This clone was seen only a few times. The V call is TRBV5-4, the J call TRBJ2-5, with 8 bases that match TRBD2. Germline CDR1 is SGHNT and CDR2 is YYREEE (reference sequence). With V trimmed by 10 bases and J by 2 bases, 7 bases remained unmatched. The CDR3 is 13 amino acids. The CDR3, as DNA: TGTGCCGCCCGGATAGCGGGACAAGAGACCCAGTACTTC. Protein: CAARIAGQETQYF.

This chain joins TRBV5-8 and TRBJ2-3; 7 bases are shared with TRBD1. Losses at the gene ends were 0 bases for V and 0 bases for J; bases not matched to a gene: 1. Germline CDR1 reads SGHTS; CDR2 reads YDEGEE. This CDR3 spans 15 amino acids. The CDR3 region is CASSLGQGSTDTQYF. The CDR3 coding sequence is TGTGCCAGCAGCTTGGGACAGGGTAGCACAGATACGCAGTATTTT.

The rearrangement joins TRBV5-6 to TRBJ1-5; D uncertain. V dropped 0 bases and J dropped 5 bases, with 6 bases sitting between them. The CDR3 length is 13 residues. CDR1 and CDR2 from the germline V gene are SGHDT and YYEEEE. The CDR3 sequence: CASSLVGDQPQHF. As DNA, the CDR3 is TGTGCCAGCAGCTTGGTCGGGGATCAGCCCCAGCATTTT.

V and J are TRBV6-1 and TRBJ1-3, with 8 positions matching TRBD1. The CDR3 length is 15 residues. From germline, CDR1 is MNHNS and CDR2 SASEGT. Unmatched junction bases numbered 4, after V lost 3 bases and J lost 3 bases. This CDR3 is CASSEQTGDGNTIYF. The CDR3 region has the DNA TGTGCCAGCAGTGAGCAGACAGGGGATGGAAACACCATATATTTT.

V is TRBV2 and J is TRBJ2-4, with D unclear. The CDR3 extends over 16 amino acids. V was pared by 2 bases and J by 1 base, with 12 bases between. Germline V gene lookup returns CDR1 SNHLY and CDR2 FYNNEI. CDR3 amino acids: CASSETGYVAKNIQYF. CDR3 nucleotide sequence: TGTGCCAGCAGTGAAACCGGGTACGTGGCCAAAAACATTCAGTACTTC.

The genes are TRBV29-1 and TRBJ2-7; 12 nucleotides agree with TRBD2. The CDR3 has 14 amino acids. CDR1 and CDR2 from the germline V gene are SQVTM and ANQGSEA. With 2 bases clipped from V and 3 bases from J, the junction kept 2 bases outside the gene matches. DNA of the CDR3: TGCAGCGTTGAACTAGCGGGAGGGAACTACGAGCAGTACTTC. Translation gives CSVELAGGNYEQYF.

This clone was seen a few times. The rearrangement uses TRBV6-5 and TRBJ2-5; TRBD2 matches at 11 bases. The junction had 7 bases not matched to a gene; V was cut back by 0 bases and J by 10 bases. CDR1 is MNHEY and CDR2 is SVGAGI in the germline V gene. This CDR3 is 15 amino acids long. The CDR3 sequence: CASSYSTSGVVSQYF. CDR3 in DNA: TGTGCCAGCAGTTACTCGACTAGCGGGGTAGTGAGCCAGTACTTC.